The rows below give T cell receptor beta chains drawn from one sample of a study. TCRdb re-called the 5' RACE reads through MiXCR, storing one row per CDR3 protein. The sample comprises just over 60,000 distinct CDR3 sequences, more than 25% of which are singletons, and roughly 2% rests with the top ten. What was sequenced was tumor-infiltrating naive CD4+ T cells sorted from the breast tumor. Every receptor here comes from a female donor with breast cancer. Each CDR3 is given with its conserved first and last residue.

v_call: TRBV5-5
cdr3_aa: CASSPGALWAGANVLTF

v_call: TRBV7-2
cdr3_aa: CASSLGVEGGLFF

v_call: TRBV28
cdr3_aa: CASSSGGQADTQYF

v_call: TRBV7-3
cdr3_aa: CASSASGGAQQFF

v_call: TRBV7-2
cdr3_aa: CASSLEAGGPYEQYF

v_call: TRBV20-1
cdr3_aa: CSALKTTVAALETQYF

v_call: TRBV7-8
cdr3_aa: CASSPGAALDTEAFF

v_call: TRBV7-6
cdr3_aa: CASRGGVVVTQYF

v_call: TRBV4-2
cdr3_aa: CASSQERTAYNEQFF

v_call: TRBV4-1
cdr3_aa: CASSQDLEDEKLLF

v_call: TRBV7-8
cdr3_aa: CASSRAAGARSGNTIYF

v_call: TRBV20-1
cdr3_aa: CSARARGGRFYNEQFF

v_call: TRBV3-1
cdr3_aa: CASSPDRLGYTF

v_call: TRBV6-2/TRBV6-3
cdr3_aa: CASRRAGQGNEQFF

v_call: TRBV7-2
cdr3_aa: CASSPSRGGTQYF

v_call: TRBV4-3
cdr3_aa: CASSQEGDEQFF

v_call: TRBV3-1
cdr3_aa: CASSPDRARSSEQYF

v_call: TRBV20-1
cdr3_aa: CSARARADYPNEQFF

v_call: TRBV12-3/TRBV12-4
cdr3_aa: CASSPSRGSGGIQETQYF

v_call: TRBV28
cdr3_aa: CASNSITGFSSPLHF

v_call: TRBV29-1
cdr3_aa: CSVWTTNEQFF

v_call: TRBV5-1
cdr3_aa: CASSFSTSGTYEQYF

v_call: TRBV7-2
cdr3_aa: CASSSGLVTDTQYF

v_call: TRBV7-2
cdr3_aa: CASSPRAAGELFF

v_call: TRBV9
cdr3_aa: CASSPSVGTVMNTEAFF

v_call: TRBV4-2
cdr3_aa: CASSQARGDTEAFF